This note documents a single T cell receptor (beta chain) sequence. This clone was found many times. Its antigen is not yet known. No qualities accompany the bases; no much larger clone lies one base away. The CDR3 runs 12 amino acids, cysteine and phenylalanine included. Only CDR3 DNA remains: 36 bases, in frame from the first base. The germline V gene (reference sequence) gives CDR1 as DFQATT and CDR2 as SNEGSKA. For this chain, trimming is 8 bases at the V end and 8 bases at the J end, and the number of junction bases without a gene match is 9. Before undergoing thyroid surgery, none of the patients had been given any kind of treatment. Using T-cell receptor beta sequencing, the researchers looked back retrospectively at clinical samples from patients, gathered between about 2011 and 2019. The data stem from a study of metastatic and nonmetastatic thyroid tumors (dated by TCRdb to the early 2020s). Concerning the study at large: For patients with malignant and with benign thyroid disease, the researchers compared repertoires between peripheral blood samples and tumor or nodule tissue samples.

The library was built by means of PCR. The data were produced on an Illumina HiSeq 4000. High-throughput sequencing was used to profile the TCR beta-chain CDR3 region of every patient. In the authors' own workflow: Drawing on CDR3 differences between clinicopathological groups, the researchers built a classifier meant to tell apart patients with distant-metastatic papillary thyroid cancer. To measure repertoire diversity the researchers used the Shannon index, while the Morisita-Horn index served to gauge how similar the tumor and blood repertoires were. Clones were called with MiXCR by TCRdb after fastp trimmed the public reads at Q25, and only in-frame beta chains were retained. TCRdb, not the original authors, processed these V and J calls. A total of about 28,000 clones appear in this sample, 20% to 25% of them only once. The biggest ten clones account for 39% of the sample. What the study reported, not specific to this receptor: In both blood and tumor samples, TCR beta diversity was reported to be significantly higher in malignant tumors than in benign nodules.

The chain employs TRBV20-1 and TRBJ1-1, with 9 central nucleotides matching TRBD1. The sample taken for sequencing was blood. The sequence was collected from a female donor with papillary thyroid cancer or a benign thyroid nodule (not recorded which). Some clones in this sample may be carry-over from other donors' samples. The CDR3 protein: CSLPDRGSEAFF. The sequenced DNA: TGCAGTCTACCTGACAGGGGGTCGGAAGCTTTCTTT.